One TCR beta chain is described in this entry. The repertoire was sequenced with immunoSEQ multiplex PCR; TCRdb's copy has only in-frame clones and lacks some. The repertoire holds 30,000 or so clones, with around 73% as singletons. This specimen belongs to a study of blood T cell repertoires in COVID-19. CDR3 length: 14 amino acids. The germline V gene has CDR1 MNHNY and CDR2 SVGAGI (reference sequence). Losses at the gene ends were 7 bases for V and 4 bases for J; bases not matched to a gene: 7. The rearrangement links TRBV6-6 to TRBJ2-3; TRBD1 agrees at 8 bases. Sequencing was performed on peripheral blood. This clonotype originated in a man older than 75 with acute or convalescent COVID-19. CDR3 DNA: TGTGCCAGCAAGGGGGACAGGCTCGCAGATACGCAGTATTTT. Translation gives CASKGDRLADTQYF.